These T cell receptor beta chains were read from a single sample in a study of a mutant IDH1 vaccine in newly diagnosed glioma. The protocol was immunoSEQ multiplex PCR, while the TCRdb copy is restricted to in-frame clones and leaves out a portion. The table records some 27,000 clones, 82% of them present only once. No antigen has been identified for these receptors. The specimen was PBMCs, collected from a glioma patient whose treatment included an IDH1 peptide vaccine. The receptor set was obtained from a woman in her 30s with glioma. Both conserved end residues are part of each CDR3. The D gene is left open where the match is weak. The size field is filled for only some rows; it gives once, few, many or a size class.

CDR3nt	CDR3aa	abundance	v_gene	j_gene	d_gene
TGCGCCAGCAGCCCCCCCAATCTAGCGGGGGGGAGCTCCTACAATGAGCAGTTCTTC	CASSPPNLAGGSSYNEQFF	NA	TRBV4-1	TRBJ2-1	TRBD2
TGTGCCAGCAGAAACAGGGGACAAAATACCGGAGCTTTCTTT	CASRNRGQNTGAFF	NA	TRBV2	TRBJ1-1	TRBD1
TGCGCCAGCAGTGATGAACAGGCGTGCCCTATCAACTATGGCTACACCTTC	CASSDEQACPINYGYTF	few	TRBV10-1	TRBJ1-2	NA
TGTGCCAGCAGCGTAATGGGGGCCGCAAATGGAGAAAAACTGTTTTTT	CASSVMGAANGEKLFF	once	TRBV9	TRBJ1-4	NA
TGTGCCAGCAGACGGGGGGGGGCGAGGGAGCTGTTTTTT	CASRRGGARELFF	NA	TRBV6-5	TRBJ2-2	TRBD2
TGTGCCAGCAGTTACTCAGGGGGAGGGTTTGAAAAACTGTTTTTT	CASSYSGGGFEKLFF	NA	TRBV6-5	TRBJ1-4	NA
TGCGCCAGCAGCGTCTTCCCCGGGGCCTCTAATTCACCCCTCCACTTT	CASSVFPGASNSPLHF	NA	TRBV5-1	TRBJ1-6	NA
TGTGCCAGCAGCCCGACAGGGCCGGAGAACACTGAAGCTTTCTTT	CASSPTGPENTEAFF	NA	TRBV4-2	TRBJ1-1	TRBD1
TGTGCCAGCAGCTTGGGGGACAGGCCCACAGATACGCAGTATTTT	CASSLGDRPTDTQYF	NA	TRBV5-4	TRBJ2-3	TRBD1
TGTGCCAGCCGCCGGGGGACCGAGAACACCGGGGAGCTGTTTTTT	CASRRGTENTGELFF	NA	TRBV6-5	TRBJ2-2	NA
TGCAGCGTTGTGTGGGGCAGTCCTAATGAAAAACTGTTTTTT	CSVVWGSPNEKLFF	NA	TRBV29-1	TRBJ1-4	NA
TGTGCCATCAGTTTCACCTCCTACGAGCAGTACTTC	CAISFTSYEQYF	NA	TRBV10-3	TRBJ2-7	NA
TGTGCCAGCAGCGTAGCTGCAGCGGGGGGCCGGTACCAAGAGACCCAGTACTTC	CASSVAAAGGRYQETQYF	NA	TRBV9	TRBJ2-5	TRBD2
TGTGCCAGCAGCCAATCTACTCCTGGCGGTGAAAAACTGTTTTTT	CASSQSTPGGEKLFF	NA	TRBV6-6	TRBJ1-4	NA
TGTGCCAGCAGCTCCCACGCAGGGGGAAACTACAATGAGCAGTTCTTC	CASSSHAGGNYNEQFF	NA	TRBV7-9	TRBJ2-1	TRBD1
TGTGCCAGCAGCACCGCCCCGGACACCGCCTACGAGCAGTACTTC	CASSTAPDTAYEQYF	NA	TRBV5-5	TRBJ2-7	NA
TGTGCCAGCAGCAACCCCGTGGGGGGATCACCCCTCCACTTT	CASSNPVGGSPLHF	NA	TRBV7-8	TRBJ1-6	NA
TGTGCCAGCAGCTTCAGAAGCGGTCTAATATCCTACGAGCAGTACTTC	CASSFRSGLISYEQYF	NA	TRBV5-8	TRBJ2-7	NA
TGTGCCAGCAGCTCCCGGACAGAAGCTTTCTTT	CASSSRTEAFF	NA	TRBV5-6	TRBJ1-1	NA
TGCGCCAGCACGACAGGGGTGACTGAAGCTTTCTTT	CASTTGVTEAFF	NA	TRBV10-2	TRBJ1-1	TRBD1
TGTGCCAGCAGTTCAGGGGGTGATGGCTACACCTTC	CASSSGGDGYTF	NA	TRBV6-5	TRBJ1-2	TRBD1
TGTGCCAGTCGGGCTTCCAGGGGGCAGGGGCGGTACACTGAAGCTTTCTTT	CASRASRGQGRYTEAFF	NA	TRBV19	TRBJ1-1	TRBD1
TGTGCCAGCAGCTTAGATGGGACTGAAGCTTTCTTT	CASSLDGTEAFF	NA	TRBV7-6	TRBJ1-1	NA
TGTGCCAGCAGCTCCACCAAGACAGGGGCTGGCACTGAAGCTTTCTTT	CASSSTKTGAGTEAFF	NA	TRBV7-9	TRBJ1-1	TRBD1